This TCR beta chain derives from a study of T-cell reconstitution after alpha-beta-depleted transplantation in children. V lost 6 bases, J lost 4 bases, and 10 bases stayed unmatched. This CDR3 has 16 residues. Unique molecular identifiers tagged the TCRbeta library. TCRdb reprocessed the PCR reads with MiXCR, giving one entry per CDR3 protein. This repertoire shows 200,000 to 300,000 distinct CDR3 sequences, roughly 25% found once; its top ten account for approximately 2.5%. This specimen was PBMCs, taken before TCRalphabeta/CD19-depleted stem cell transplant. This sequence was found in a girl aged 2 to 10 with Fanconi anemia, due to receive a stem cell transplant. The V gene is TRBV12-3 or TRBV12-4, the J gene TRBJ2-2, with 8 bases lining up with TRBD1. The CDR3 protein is CASSPRTGSGTGELFF. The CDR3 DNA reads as TGTGCCAGCAGCCCGAGGACAGGGTCGGGCACCGGGGAGCTGTTTTTT.